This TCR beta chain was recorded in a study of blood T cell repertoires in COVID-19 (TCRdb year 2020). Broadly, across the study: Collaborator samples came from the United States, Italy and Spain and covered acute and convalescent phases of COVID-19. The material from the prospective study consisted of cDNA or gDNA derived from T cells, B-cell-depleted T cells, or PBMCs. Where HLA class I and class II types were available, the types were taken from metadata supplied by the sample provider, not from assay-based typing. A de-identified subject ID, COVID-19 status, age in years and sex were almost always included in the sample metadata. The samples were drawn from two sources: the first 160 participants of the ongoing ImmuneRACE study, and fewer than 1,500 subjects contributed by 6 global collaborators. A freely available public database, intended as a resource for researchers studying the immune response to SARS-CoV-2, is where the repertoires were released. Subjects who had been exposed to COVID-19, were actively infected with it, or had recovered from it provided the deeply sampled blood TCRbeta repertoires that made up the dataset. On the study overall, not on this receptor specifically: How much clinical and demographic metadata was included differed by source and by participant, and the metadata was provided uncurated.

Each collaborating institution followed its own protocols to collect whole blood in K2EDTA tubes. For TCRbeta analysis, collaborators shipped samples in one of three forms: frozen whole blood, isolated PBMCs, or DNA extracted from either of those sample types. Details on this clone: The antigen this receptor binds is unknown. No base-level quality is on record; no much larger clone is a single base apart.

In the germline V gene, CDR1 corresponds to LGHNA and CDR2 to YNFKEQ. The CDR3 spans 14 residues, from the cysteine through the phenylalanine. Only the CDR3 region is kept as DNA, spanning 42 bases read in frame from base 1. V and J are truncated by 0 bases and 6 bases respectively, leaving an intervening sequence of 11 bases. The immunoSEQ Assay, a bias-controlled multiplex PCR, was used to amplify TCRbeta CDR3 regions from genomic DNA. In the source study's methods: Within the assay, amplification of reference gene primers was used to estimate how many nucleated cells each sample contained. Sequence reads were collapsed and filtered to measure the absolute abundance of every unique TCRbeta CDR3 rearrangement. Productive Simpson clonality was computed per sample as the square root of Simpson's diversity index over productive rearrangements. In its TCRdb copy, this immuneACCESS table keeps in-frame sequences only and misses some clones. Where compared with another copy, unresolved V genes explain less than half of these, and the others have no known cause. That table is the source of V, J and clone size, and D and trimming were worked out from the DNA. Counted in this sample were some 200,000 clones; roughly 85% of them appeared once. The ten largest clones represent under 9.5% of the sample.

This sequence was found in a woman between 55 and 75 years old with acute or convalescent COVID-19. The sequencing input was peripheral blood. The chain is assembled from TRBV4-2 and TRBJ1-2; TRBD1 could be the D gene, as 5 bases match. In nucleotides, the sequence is TGTGCCAGCAGCCAAGAAGGGGAGGGGCATGGCTACACCTTC. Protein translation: CASSQEGEGHGYTF.